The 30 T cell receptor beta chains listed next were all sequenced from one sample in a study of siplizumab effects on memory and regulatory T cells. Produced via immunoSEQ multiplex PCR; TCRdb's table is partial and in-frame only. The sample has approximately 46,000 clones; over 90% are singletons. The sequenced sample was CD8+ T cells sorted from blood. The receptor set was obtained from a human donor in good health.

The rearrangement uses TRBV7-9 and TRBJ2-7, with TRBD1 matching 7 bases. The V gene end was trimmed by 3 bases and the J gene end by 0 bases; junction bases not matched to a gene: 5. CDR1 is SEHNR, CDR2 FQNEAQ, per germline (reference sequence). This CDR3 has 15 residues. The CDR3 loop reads CASSFPGTDSYEQYF. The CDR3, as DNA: TGTGCCAGCAGCTTTCCCGGGACAGACTCCTACGAGCAGTACTTC.

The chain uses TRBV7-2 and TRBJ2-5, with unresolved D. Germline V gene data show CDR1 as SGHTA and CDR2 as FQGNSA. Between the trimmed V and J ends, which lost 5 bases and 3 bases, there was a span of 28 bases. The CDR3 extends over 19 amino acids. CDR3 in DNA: TGTGCCAGCAGCCCTACGCGGTCGTCGGTTCGGGTTGTAGAAGAGACCCAGTACTTC. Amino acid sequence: CASSPTRSSVRVVEETQYF.

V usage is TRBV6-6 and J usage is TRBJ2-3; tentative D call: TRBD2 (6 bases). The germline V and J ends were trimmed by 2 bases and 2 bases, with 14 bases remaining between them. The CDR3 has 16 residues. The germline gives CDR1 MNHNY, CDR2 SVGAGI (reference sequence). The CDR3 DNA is TGTGCCAGCAGTTACCAAGCGGGTACATTCACAGATACGCAGTATTTT. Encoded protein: CASSYQAGTFTDTQYF.

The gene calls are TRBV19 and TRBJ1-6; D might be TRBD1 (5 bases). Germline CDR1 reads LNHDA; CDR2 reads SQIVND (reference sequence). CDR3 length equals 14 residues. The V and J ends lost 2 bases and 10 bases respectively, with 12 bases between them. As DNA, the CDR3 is TGTGCCAGTAGTATACCCGACTGGGACTCACCCCTCCACTTT. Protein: CASSIPDWDSPLHF. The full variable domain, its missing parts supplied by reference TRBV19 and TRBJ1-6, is DGGITQSPKYLFRKEGQNVTLSCEQNLNHDAMYWYRQDPGQGLRLIYYSQIVNDFQKGDIAEGYSVSREKKESFPLTVTSAQKNPTAFYLCASSIPDWDSPLHFGNGTRLTVT.

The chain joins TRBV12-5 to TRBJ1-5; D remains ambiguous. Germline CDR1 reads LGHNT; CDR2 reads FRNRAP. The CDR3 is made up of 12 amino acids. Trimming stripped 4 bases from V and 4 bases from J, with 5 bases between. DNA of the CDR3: TGTGCTAGTGGTTCGGGTAATCAGCCCCAGCATTTT. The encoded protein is CASGSGNQPQHF.

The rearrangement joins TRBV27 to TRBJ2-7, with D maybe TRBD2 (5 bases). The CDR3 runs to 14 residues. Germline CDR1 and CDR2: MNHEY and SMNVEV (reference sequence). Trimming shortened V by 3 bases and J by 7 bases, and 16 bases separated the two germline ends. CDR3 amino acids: CASSFSQAPGEQYF. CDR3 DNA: TGTGCCAGCAGTTTTAGCCAGGCCCCGGGGGAGCAGTACTTC.

CDR3 region: CSVREDTGELFF. As DNA, the CDR3 is TGCAGCGTTCGAGAGGACACCGGGGAGCTGTTTTTT. The chain has TRBV29-1 and TRBJ2-2; D is uncertain. V lost 5 bases and J 3 bases, leaving 7 bases between the germline ends. This CDR3 is built from 12 residues. Germline values: CDR1 SQVTM, CDR2 ANQGSEA.

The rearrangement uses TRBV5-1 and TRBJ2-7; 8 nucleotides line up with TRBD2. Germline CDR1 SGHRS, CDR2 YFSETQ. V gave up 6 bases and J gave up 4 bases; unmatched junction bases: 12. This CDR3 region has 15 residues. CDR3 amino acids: CASTLSGSKIYEQYF. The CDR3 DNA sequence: TGCGCCAGCACCCTGAGCGGGAGTAAGATTTACGAGCAGTACTTC.

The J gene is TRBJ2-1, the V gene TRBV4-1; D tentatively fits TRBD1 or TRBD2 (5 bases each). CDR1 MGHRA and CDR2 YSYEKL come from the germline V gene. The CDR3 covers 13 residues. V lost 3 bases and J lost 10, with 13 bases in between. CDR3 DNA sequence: TGCGCCAGCAGCCAGCTCCGGGACGGAGAGCAGTTCTTC. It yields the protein CASSQLRDGEQFF.

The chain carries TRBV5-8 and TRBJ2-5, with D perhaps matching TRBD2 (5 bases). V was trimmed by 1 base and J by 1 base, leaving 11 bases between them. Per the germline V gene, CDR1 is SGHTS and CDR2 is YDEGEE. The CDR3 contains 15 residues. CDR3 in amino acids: CASSLFGGVQETQYF. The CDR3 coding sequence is TGTGCCAGCAGCTTGTTTGGAGGCGTCCAAGAGACCCAGTACTTC.

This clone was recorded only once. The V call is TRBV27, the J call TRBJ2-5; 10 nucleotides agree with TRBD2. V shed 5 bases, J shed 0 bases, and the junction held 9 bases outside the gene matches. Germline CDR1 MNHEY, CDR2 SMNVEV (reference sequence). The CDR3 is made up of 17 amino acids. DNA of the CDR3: TGTGCCAGCAGTCCCCGTTTTGGACTAGCGGACCAAGAGACCCAGTACTTC. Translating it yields CASSPRFGLADQETQYF.

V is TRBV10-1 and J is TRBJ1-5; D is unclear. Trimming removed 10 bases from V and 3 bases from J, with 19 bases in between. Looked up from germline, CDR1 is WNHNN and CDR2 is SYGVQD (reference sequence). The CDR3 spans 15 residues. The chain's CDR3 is CATLLGPFNNQPQHF. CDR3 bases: TGCGCCACCCTCCTTGGACCGTTTAACAATCAGCCCCAGCATTTT.

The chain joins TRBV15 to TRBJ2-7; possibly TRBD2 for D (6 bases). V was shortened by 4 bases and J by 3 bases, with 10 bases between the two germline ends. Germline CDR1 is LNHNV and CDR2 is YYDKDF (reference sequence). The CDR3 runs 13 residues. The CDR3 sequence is CATSTGGVYEQYF. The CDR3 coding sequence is TGTGCCACCAGCACGGGCGGGGTCTACGAGCAGTACTTC.

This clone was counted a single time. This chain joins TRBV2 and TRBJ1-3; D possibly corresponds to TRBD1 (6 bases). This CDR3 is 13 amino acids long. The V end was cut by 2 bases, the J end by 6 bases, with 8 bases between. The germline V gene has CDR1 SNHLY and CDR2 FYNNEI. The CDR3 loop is CASSEQGLNTIYF. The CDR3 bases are TGTGCCAGCAGTGAACAGGGGCTAAACACCATATATTTT. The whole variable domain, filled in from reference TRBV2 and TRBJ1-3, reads EPEVTQTPSHQVTQMGQEVILRCVPISNHLYFYWYRQILGQKVEFLVSFYNNEISEKSEIFDDQFSVERPDGSNFTLKIRSTKLEDSAMYFCASSEQGLNTIYFGEGSWLTVV.

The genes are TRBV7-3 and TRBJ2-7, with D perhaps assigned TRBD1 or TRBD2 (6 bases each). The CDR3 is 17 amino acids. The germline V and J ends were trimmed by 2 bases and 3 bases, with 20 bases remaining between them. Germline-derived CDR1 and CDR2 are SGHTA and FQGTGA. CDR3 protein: CASSLQGPARDLYEQYF. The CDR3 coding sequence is TGTGCCAGCAGCTTACAGGGGCCCGCGCGGGACCTCTACGAGCAGTACTTC.

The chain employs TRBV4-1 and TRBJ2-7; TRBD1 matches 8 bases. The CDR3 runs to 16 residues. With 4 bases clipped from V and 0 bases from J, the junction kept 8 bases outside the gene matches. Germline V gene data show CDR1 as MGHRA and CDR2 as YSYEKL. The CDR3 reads CASSPETDRDSYEQYF. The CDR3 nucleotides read TGCGCCAGCAGCCCCGAAACGGACAGGGACTCCTACGAGCAGTACTTC.

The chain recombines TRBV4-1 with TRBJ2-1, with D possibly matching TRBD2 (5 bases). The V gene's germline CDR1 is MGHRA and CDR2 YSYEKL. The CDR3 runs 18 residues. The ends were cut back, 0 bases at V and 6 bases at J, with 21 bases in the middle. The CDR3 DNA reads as TGCGCCAGCAGCCAAGAGATTGTAACTAGTTCGGTTCTCAATGAGCAGTTCTTC. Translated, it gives CASSQEIVTSSVLNEQFF.

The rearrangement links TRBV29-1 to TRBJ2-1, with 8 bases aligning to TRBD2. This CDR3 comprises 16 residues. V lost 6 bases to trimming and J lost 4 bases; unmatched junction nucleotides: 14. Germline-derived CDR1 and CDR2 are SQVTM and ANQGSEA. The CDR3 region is CSVSGSRGNLYNEQFF. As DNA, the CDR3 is TGCAGCGTGAGCGGGAGTCGAGGGAACCTATACAATGAGCAGTTCTTC.

The DNA of the CDR3 is TGTGCCAGCAGTGCCACTTATAGCAATCAGCCCCAGCATTTT. As protein: CASSATYSNQPQHF. The chain has TRBV25-1 and TRBJ1-5, with D uncertain. The CDR3 sequence is 14 residues long. CDR1 and CDR2 (germline): MGHDK, SYGVNS. Trimming pared 4 bases from V and 0 bases from J, leaving 7 bases between.

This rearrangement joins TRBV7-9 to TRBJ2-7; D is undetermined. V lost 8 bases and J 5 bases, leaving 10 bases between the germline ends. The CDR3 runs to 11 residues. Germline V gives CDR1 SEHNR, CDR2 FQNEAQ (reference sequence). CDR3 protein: CASVNPHEQYF. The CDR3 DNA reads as TGTGCCAGCGTAAACCCCCACGAGCAGTACTTC.

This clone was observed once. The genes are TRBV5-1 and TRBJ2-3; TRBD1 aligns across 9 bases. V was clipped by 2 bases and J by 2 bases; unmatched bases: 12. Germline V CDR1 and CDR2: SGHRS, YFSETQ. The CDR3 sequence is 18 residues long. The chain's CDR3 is CASSFLGWDRAFTDTQYF. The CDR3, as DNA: TGCGCCAGCAGCTTCCTGGGGTGGGACAGGGCTTTCACAGATACGCAGTATTTT.

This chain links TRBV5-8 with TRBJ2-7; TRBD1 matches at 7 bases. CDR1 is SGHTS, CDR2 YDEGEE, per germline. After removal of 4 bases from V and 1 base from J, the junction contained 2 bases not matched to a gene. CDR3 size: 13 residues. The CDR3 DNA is TGTGCCAGCAGCCAGGGACAGTCCTACGAGCAGTACTTC. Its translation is CASSQGQSYEQYF.

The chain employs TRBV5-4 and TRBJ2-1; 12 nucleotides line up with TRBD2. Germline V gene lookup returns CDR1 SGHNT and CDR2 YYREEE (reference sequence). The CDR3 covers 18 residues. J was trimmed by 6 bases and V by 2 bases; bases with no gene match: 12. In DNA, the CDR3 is TGTGCCAGCAGCTTCGCCCCACTAGCGGGAGGATTAATCAATGAGCAGTTCTTC. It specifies CASSFAPLAGGLINEQFF.

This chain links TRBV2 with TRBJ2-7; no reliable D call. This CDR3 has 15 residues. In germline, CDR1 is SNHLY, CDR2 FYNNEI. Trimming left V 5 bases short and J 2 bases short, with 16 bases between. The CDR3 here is CASSPDGVQTYEQYF. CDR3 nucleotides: TGTGCCAGCAGTCCGGACGGCGTTCAGACCTACGAGCAGTACTTC. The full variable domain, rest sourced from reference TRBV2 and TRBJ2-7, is EPEVTQTPSHQVTQMGQEVILRCVPISNHLYFYWYRQILGQKVEFLVSFYNNEISEKSEIFDDQFSVERPDGSNFTLKIRSTKLEDSAMYFCASSPDGVQTYEQYFGPGTRLTVT.

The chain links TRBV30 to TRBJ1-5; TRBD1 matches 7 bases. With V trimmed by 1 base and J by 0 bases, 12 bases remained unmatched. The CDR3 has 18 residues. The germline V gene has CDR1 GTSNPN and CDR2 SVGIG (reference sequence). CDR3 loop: CAWSERDSSFYSNQPQHF. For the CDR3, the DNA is TGTGCCTGGAGTGAAAGGGACAGTTCCTTTTATAGCAATCAGCCCCAGCATTTT.

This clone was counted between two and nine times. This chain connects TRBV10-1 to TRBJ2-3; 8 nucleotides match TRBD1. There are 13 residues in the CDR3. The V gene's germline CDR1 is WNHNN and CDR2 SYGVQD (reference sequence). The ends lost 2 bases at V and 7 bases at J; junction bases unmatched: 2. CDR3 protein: CASSEDRGNTQYF. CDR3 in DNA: TGCGCCAGCAGTGAGGACAGGGGAAATACGCAGTATTTT.

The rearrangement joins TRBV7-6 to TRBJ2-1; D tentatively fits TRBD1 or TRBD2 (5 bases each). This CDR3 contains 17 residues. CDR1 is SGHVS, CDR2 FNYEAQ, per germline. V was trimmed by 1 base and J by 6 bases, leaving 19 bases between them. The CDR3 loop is CASSLGPRGSRPNEQFF. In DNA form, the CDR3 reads TGTGCCAGCAGCTTAGGACCGAGGGGTTCGCGTCCCAATGAGCAGTTCTTC.

The CDR3 loop reads CASEGYGYTF. The CDR3 DNA sequence: TGTGCCAGTGAGGGCTATGGCTACACCTTC. V gene TRBV19 combines with J gene TRBJ1-2; D remains ambiguous. CDR1 is LNHDA and CDR2 is SQIVND in the germline V gene (reference sequence). V lost 8 bases to trimming and J lost 4 bases, with 5 bases between them. The CDR3 consists of 10 residues.

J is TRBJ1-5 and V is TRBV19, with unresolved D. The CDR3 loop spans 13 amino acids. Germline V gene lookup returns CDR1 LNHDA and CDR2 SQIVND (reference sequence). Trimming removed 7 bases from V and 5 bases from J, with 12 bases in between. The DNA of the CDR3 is TGTGCCAGTATGGAGGACGGGGATCAGCCCCAGCATTTT. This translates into CASMEDGDQPQHF.

In DNA form, the CDR3 reads TGTGCCAGCAGCGCAACAAGCGGGTCCAGCTATGGCTACACCTTC. This gives the protein CASSATSGSSYGYTF. The chain uses TRBV7-3 and TRBJ1-2, with D hard to call. CDR1 is SGHTA and CDR2 is FQGTGA in the germline V gene. V was shortened by 5 bases and J by 4 bases, with 17 bases between the two germline ends. The length of the CDR3 is 15 residues. The complete variable domain, with remaining parts taken from reference TRBV7-3 and TRBJ1-2, reads GAGVSQTPSNKVTEKGKYVELRCDPISGHTALYWYRQSLGQGPEFLIYFQGTGAADDSGLPNDRFFAVRPEGSVSTLKIQRTERGDSAVYLCASSATSGSSYGYTFGSGTRLTVV.